The 9 T cell receptor beta chains below come from one sample, sequenced in a study of blood T cell repertoires in COVID-19 (dated by TCRdb to 2018 to 2021). Library preparation employed the immunoSEQ multiplex PCR assay. Not all clones reach the TCRdb copy of this immuneACCESS table, which keeps in-frame sequences only. Checked studies attribute under half of the gap to unresolved V genes and leave the rest unexplained. For this sample the table gives under 130,000 clones, of which 70% to 90% were detected only once. The ten most abundant clones make up 2.5% to 3.5% of the sample. Sequenced input: peripheral blood. These receptors all come from a man in his fifties or sixties in a cohort sampled during active COVID-19.

The DNA for the CDR3 is TGTGCCAGCAGCCCGGGACAGGGGGATGGCTACACCTTC. It codes for CASSPGQGDGYTF. The chain uses TRBV12-3 or TRBV12-4 and TRBJ1-2; 11 bases agree with TRBD1. The CDR3 runs to 13 residues. The ends lost 6 bases at V and 6 bases at J; junction bases unmatched: 3.

The J gene is TRBJ1-1, the V gene TRBV24-1, with D uncertain. The germline V gene encodes CDR1 KGHDR and CDR2 SFDVKD. The CDR3 spans 13 residues. Trimming removed 3 bases at V and 7 bases at J, with 11 bases between. The CDR3 spells CATSDPYRYEAFF. The DNA for the CDR3 is TGTGCCACCAGTGATCCTTACAGATATGAAGCTTTCTTT.

The chain links TRBV5-1 to TRBJ2-1; no firm D call. This CDR3 is 14 amino acids long. The V end lost 2 bases, the J end lost 5 bases, and 11 bases lay between the germline ends. Germline assignment: CDR1 SGHRS and CDR2 YFSETQ. The CDR3: CASSFRGPDNEQFF. The CDR3 DNA follows: TGCGCCAGCAGCTTCCGCGGCCCGGACAATGAGCAGTTCTTC.

The V gene is TRBV19, the J gene TRBJ2-1; D perhaps matches TRBD2 (6 bases). This CDR3 spans 15 amino acids. Germline CDR1 reads LNHDA; CDR2 reads SQIVND (reference sequence). Trimming shortened V by 4 bases and J by 3 bases, and 13 bases separated the two germline ends. CDR3 nucleotide sequence: TGTGCCAGTAGTAGTGGGGGGACGGTCTACAATGAGCAGTTCTTC. This codes for CASSSGGTVYNEQFF.

V gene TRBV5-1 combines with J gene TRBJ2-1; 10 positions agree with TRBD1. After removal of 2 bases from V and 6 bases from J, the junction contained 2 bases not matched to a gene. There are 14 residues in the CDR3. Germline loops: CDR1 SGHRS, CDR2 YFSETQ. Here the CDR3 DNA reads TGCGCCAGCAGCTTAGGGACAGGGGTCAATGAGCAGTTCTTC. Residues: CASSLGTGVNEQFF.

This chain joins TRBV5-1 and TRBJ2-2; unclear D gene. From germline, CDR1 is SGHRS and CDR2 YFSETQ. CDR3 length equals 14 residues. V lost 4 bases, J lost 3 bases, and 10 bases lay in between. CDR3 nucleotide sequence: TGCGCCAGCAGCACTCTAGGTCACACCGGGGAGCTGTTTTTT. It codes for CASSTLGHTGELFF.

This sequence joins TRBV6-6 and TRBJ1-3, with 7 bases identical to TRBD1. With 6 bases clipped from V and 4 bases from J, the junction kept 3 bases outside the gene matches. The CDR3 length is 13 residues. Germline V gene data show CDR1 as MNHNY and CDR2 as SVGAGI (reference sequence). The CDR3 DNA reads as TGTGCCAGCAGACCGGACAGGGGAAACACCATATATTTT. It is translated as CASRPDRGNTIYF.

This clone was recorded at least ten times. This chain links TRBV7-2 with TRBJ1-5; D uncertain. From germline, CDR1 is SGHTA and CDR2 FQGNSA. Trimming took 7 bases from V and 6 from J, leaving 13 bases between them. CDR3 length: 13 amino acids. This CDR3 reads CASTAMLSQPQHF. The CDR3 bases are TGTGCCAGCACTGCGATGTTAAGTCAGCCCCAGCATTTT. Supplemented by reference TRBV7-2 and TRBJ1-5, the full variable domain reads GAGVSQSPSNKVTEKGKDVELRCDPISGHTALYWYRQSLGQGLEFLIYFQGNSAPDKSGLPSDRFSAERTGGSVSTLTIQRTQQEDSAVYLCASTAMLSQPQHFGDGTRLSIL.

The chain recombines TRBV2 with TRBJ2-5; TRBD2 is a possible D gene (6 bases). Germline V gene sequence: CDR1 SNHLY, CDR2 FYNNEI. Trimming took off 6 bases at V and 7 bases at J, with 15 bases between the two ends. The CDR3 runs 13 residues. The chain's CDR3 is CASSAGPSRTQYF. In nucleotides, the CDR3 is TGTGCCAGCAGCGCGGGGCCTTCGCGGACCCAGTACTTC.